The sequence of this TCR beta chain was determined in a study of CD8+CD57+ T cells in acquired aplastic anemia. Study information: Yields of DNA that came from sorted CD4+ and CD8+ cells averaged around 3 ug.

Template material for TCR beta VDJ and CDR3 profiling consisted of genomic DNA. TCRdb ran MiXCR on the reads and lists one entry per CDR3 protein. The sample records about 130,000 distinct CDR3 sequences, about 46% being singletons. Study-wide results and limits: The number of CD8+ CDR3 sequences shared by patients and controls was fewer than 35.

CDR1 is DFQATT and CDR2 is SNEGSKA in the germline V gene (reference sequence). CDR3 length: 9 amino acids. Trimming removed 6 bases at V and 4 bases at J, with 2 bases between. Points on this clonotype: Its specificity is unknown.

The clonotype comes from a human donor in good health, serving as a control. The chain is built from TRBV20-1 and TRBJ2-3; D not resolved. What was sequenced was sorted CD4+, CD8+, or CD8+CD57+ T cells (not recorded which) from PBMCs. The CDR3 loop is CSAADTQYF. The CDR3 DNA reads as TGCAGTGCAGCAGATACGCAGTATTTT.